Following are 21 T cell receptor beta chains from one sample sequenced in a study of blood T cells in healthy people across ages (dated by TCRdb to between 2015 and 2017). The receptor library was made with 5' RACE. TCRdb shows the sequencer as Illumina HiSeq 2500. A second PCR of roughly 6 to 12 cycles was run with a J-beta primer mix and a sample-barcoded 5' primer. The public reads were quality trimmed at Q25 with fastp and then assembled into clones with MiXCR by TCRdb, keeping productive beta chains. Each entry merges the rows of one CDR3 protein and shows their most common DNA and genes. A total of about 640,000 distinct CDR3 sequences appear in this sample, approximately 50% of them only once. The ten biggest clones cover around 37% of the sample. The sequenced sample was blood. These receptors all come from a man in his 60s in good health.

The chain uses TRBV24-1 and TRBJ2-3; the D is unclear. Germline CDR1 is KGHDR and CDR2 is SFDVKD. The CDR3 is 16 amino acids. The V gene lost 1 base and the J gene lost 3 bases, with 13 bases spanning the gap. The CDR3 sequence: CATSDFARRGTDTQYF. CDR3 in DNA: TGTGCCACCAGTGATTTTGCCAGGAGAGGTACAGATACGCAGTATTTT.

In its sample, this clonotype was seen a few times. CDR3 region: CAIQGTAEETQYF. The CDR3 region has the DNA TGTGCCATTCAGGGGACCGCCGAGGAGACCCAGTACTTC. The rearrangement links TRBV10-3 to TRBJ2-5, with D possibly matching TRBD1 (6 bases). From germline, CDR1 is ENHRY and CDR2 SYGVKD. CDR3 size: 13 residues. The V end was cut by 9 bases, the J end by 5 bases, with 16 bases between.

The gene calls are TRBV14 and TRBJ1-1; D is uncertain. CDR1 SGHDN and CDR2 FVKESK come from the germline V gene. The CDR3 sequence is 13 residues long. V was cut by 3 bases and J by 3 bases, with 8 bases left in between. CDR3 coding DNA: TGTGCCAGCAGCCAGGGTTGGGACACTGAAGCTTTCTTT. It specifies CASSQGWDTEAFF.

In regard to this clonotype: A much larger clone is a single base away; this may be a read error. V usage is TRBV3-1 and J usage is TRBJ2-1; 10 nucleotides align to TRBD2. Germline assignment: CDR1 LGHDT and CDR2 YNNKEL (reference sequence). This CDR3 has 16 residues. The CDR3 DNA reads TGTGCCGGCAGCCTCCAGCGGGGGGGCCGTCGTAATGAGCAGTTCTTC. This translates into CAGSLQRGGRRNEQFF.

This clonotype was observed a few times. The V gene is TRBV5-1, the J gene TRBJ2-5; the D gene is possibly TRBD2 (5 bases). Germline V gene lookup returns CDR1 SGHRS and CDR2 YFSETQ. CDR3 length: 14 residues. The V end lost 3 bases, the J end lost 11 bases, and 20 bases lay between the germline ends. CDR3 loop: CASSSFALTREQYF. The CDR3 DNA is TGCGCCAGCAGCTCTTTCGCCCTCACAAGGGAGCAGTACTTC.

The chain couples TRBV12-5 to TRBJ1-5, with D unresolved. The V gene lost 6 bases and the J gene lost 1 base, with 7 bases spanning the gap. The CDR3 length is 13 residues. Per the germline V gene, CDR1 is LGHNT and CDR2 is FRNRAP. CDR3 protein: CASGPGSNQPQHF. CDR3 nucleotides: TGTGCTAGTGGGCCGGGGAGCAATCAGCCCCAGCATTTT.

The V and J genes are TRBV29-1 and TRBJ2-1; the D is unclear. Trimming left V 7 bases short and J 4 bases short, with 11 bases between. There are 12 residues in the CDR3. The germline V gene has CDR1 SQVTM and CDR2 ANQGSEA. The CDR3 is CSARWSYNEQFF. The CDR3 DNA reads TGCAGCGCCCGGTGGTCTTACAATGAGCAGTTCTTC.

The chain carries TRBV29-1 and TRBJ2-1, with 7 bases matching TRBD1. The V gene's germline CDR1 is SQVTM and CDR2 ANQGSEA. The ends lost 6 bases at V and 0 bases at J; junction bases unmatched: 8. This CDR3 region has 15 residues. Written as DNA, the CDR3 is TGCAGCGTGGGGACAGAGTGGGACTCCTACAATGAGCAGTTCTTC. It is translated as CSVGTEWDSYNEQFF.

This clonotype was counted only a few times. The chain has TRBV5-1 and TRBJ2-7; 7 bases line up with TRBD2. Per germline, CDR1 SGHRS and CDR2 YFSETQ. The V segment lost 0 bases and the J segment 0 bases; nucleotides outside the gene matches: 9. This CDR3 region has 17 residues. The CDR3 spells CASSLVPRGLSSYEQYF. The CDR3 region has the DNA TGCGCCAGCAGCTTGGTTCCGCGGGGGTTAAGCTCCTACGAGCAGTACTTC. Looking up the rest from reference TRBV5-1 and TRBJ2-7 gives the full variable domain: KAGVTQTPRYLIKTRGQQVTLSCSPISGHRSVSWYQQTPGQGLQFLFEYFSETQRNKGNFPGRFSGRQFSNSRSEMNVSTLELGDSALYLCASSLVPRGLSSYEQYFGPGTRLTVT.

There are a few counts of this clonotype. The chain combines TRBV2 with TRBJ2-5; D may be TRBD2 (6 bases). From germline, CDR1 is SNHLY and CDR2 FYNNEI. The CDR3 spans 14 residues. Trimming removed 9 bases from V and 5 bases from J, with 19 bases in between. CDR3 protein: CASSPSGLKETQYF. The DNA for the CDR3 is TGTGCCAGTAGTCCCAGCGGACTAAAGGAGACCCAGTACTTC.

The chain has TRBV12-3 or TRBV12-4 and TRBJ2-4; D ambiguous. The J call may be mistaken, given a closer DNA end match to TRBJ2-7. The length of the CDR3 is 12 residues. The CDR3 sequence: CASSTSWGEQYF. In nucleotides, the CDR3 is TGTGCCAGCAGTACGAGTTGGGGCGAGCAGTACTTC.

This chain connects TRBV2 to TRBJ1-4; TRBD1 is a possible D gene (5 bases). This CDR3 comprises 15 residues. Trimming pared 5 bases from V and 7 bases from J, leaving 17 bases between. Germline V gene sequence: CDR1 SNHLY, CDR2 FYNNEI. Written as DNA, the CDR3 is TGTGCCAGCAGTTTATTGGGGCCTGAAAGTGAAAAACTGTTTTTT. Its translation: CASSLLGPESEKLFF.

This clonotype was recorded only once. In nucleotides, the CDR3 is TGTGCCAGCAGCCCCAACATGGGTGAGCAGTTCTTC. Translating it yields CASSPNMGEQFF. The chain couples TRBV3-1 to TRBJ2-1, with D unresolved. The CDR3 sequence is 12 residues long. With 4 bases removed from V and 9 bases from J, the gap between germline ends came to 10 bases. Germline V gene data show CDR1 as LGHDT and CDR2 as YNNKEL (reference sequence).

This clonotype was seen a handful of times. The V call is TRBV6-1, the J call TRBJ2-5; D assignment may be TRBD1 or TRBD2 (5 bases each). Germline V gives CDR1 MNHNS, CDR2 SASEGT. V shed 0 bases and J shed 5 bases, with 10 bases lying between them. The CDR3 totals 14 residues. The CDR3 reads CASSEAGEVETQYF. The CDR3 DNA follows: TGTGCCAGCAGTGAAGCGGGGGAAGTGGAGACCCAGTACTTC.

This clonotype was seen a few times. This chain connects TRBV27 to TRBJ1-4; 8 nucleotides agree with TRBD1. Germline V gene sequence: CDR1 MNHEY, CDR2 SMNVEV (reference sequence). Trimming took 6 bases from V and 7 from J; bases not matched to a gene: 10. The CDR3 sequence is 15 residues long. The CDR3 DNA is TGTGCCAGCAGCAGGACAGGGATCGAGGGTGAAAAACTGTTTTTT. It encodes CASSRTGIEGEKLFF.

This chain connects TRBV25-1 to TRBJ1-2; no reliable D call. The CDR3 length is 14 residues. The ends were cut back, 4 bases at V and 6 bases at J, with 15 bases in the middle. Germline-derived CDR1 and CDR2 are MGHDK and SYGVNS. This CDR3 reads CASSAPQAIHGYTF. In DNA form, the CDR3 reads TGTGCCAGCAGTGCACCACAAGCGATACATGGCTACACCTTC.

This rearrangement joins TRBV9 to TRBJ2-7; the match to TRBD1 covers 9 bases. The J call may not be correct, given that the DNA end is closer to TRBJ2-5. The CDR3 consists of 16 residues. Per the germline V gene, CDR1 is SGDLS and CDR2 is YYNGEE. CDR3 sequence: CASSVATTGGGETQYF. The CDR3 DNA is TGTGCCAGCAGCGTAGCGACCACAGGGGGCGGAGAGACCCAGTACTTC.

This clonotype has at least ten counts. This chain joins TRBV9 and TRBJ2-7; the D is unclear. CDR3 size: 13 residues. V was pared by 4 bases and J by 1 base, with 9 bases between. Germline V lookup: CDR1 SGDLS, CDR2 YYNGEE. The CDR3 sequence: CASSPTESYEQYF. In nucleotides, the CDR3 is TGTGCCAGCAGCCCGACTGAATCCTACGAGCAGTACTTC.

The sample holds a few counts of this clonotype. This chain joins TRBV12-3 or TRBV12-4 and TRBJ2-1, with D hard to call. Trimming pared 5 bases from V and 6 bases from J, leaving 14 bases between. This CDR3 is built from 14 residues. CDR3 coding DNA: TGTGCCAGCAGTCTAACCCCCGGTATCAATGAGCAGTTCTTC. It translates to CASSLTPGINEQFF.

The genes are TRBV3-1 and TRBJ2-5, with 9 bases fitting TRBD1. Losses at the gene ends were 0 bases for V and 4 bases for J; bases not matched to a gene: 3. The CDR3 covers 15 residues. Germline-derived CDR1 and CDR2 are LGHDT and YNNKEL (reference sequence). The CDR3 DNA reads as TGTGCCAGCAGCCAAGAGGACAGGGGCGGAGAGACCCAGTACTTC. Translated, it gives CASSQEDRGGETQYF.

This clonotype was seen a handful of times. V is TRBV9 and J is TRBJ2-3; 7 nucleotides line up with TRBD2. Per the germline V gene, CDR1 is SGDLS and CDR2 is YYNGEE. This CDR3 has 14 amino acids. V lost 2 bases, J lost 6 bases, and 6 bases stayed unmatched. The CDR3 DNA is TGTGCCAGCAGCGTGGGGGGGAAGGTGGATACGCAGTATTTT. Translation gives CASSVGGKVDTQYF.